One sample yielded the 8 T cell receptor beta chains listed below, sequenced in a study of Ad26.COV2.S vaccination and SARS-CoV-2 variants. Treatment given: about 20 received Ad26.COV2.S at low or high dose, single or two shots; roughly five received placebo; per-sample allocation not given. Following the first vaccine or placebo injection, samples were taken on day 63. The method was immunoSEQ multiplex PCR; TCRdb's version includes in-frame clones alone and lacks a portion of them. The sample shows roughly 420,000 clones, roughly 90% of them seen only once. Material: peripheral blood, obtained in a trial of Ad26.COV2.S vaccine versus placebo. All receptors come from a person aged 18 to 59 who received the Ad26.COV2.S COVID-19 vaccine or a placebo.

The chain couples TRBV5-5 to TRBJ1-3, with D uncertain. Germline V CDR1 and CDR2: SGHKS, YYEKEE (reference sequence). The V gene lost 1 base and the J gene lost 3 bases, with 11 bases spanning the gap. The CDR3 spans 15 residues. The CDR3 here is CASSLLARSGNTIYF. The CDR3 nucleotides read TGTGCCAGCAGCTTGCTAGCCCGGAGTGGAAACACCATATATTTT.

The V call is TRBV4-1, the J call TRBJ2-2; D tentatively reads TRBD1 or TRBD2 (6 bases each). This CDR3 has 13 amino acids. Germline V gene sequence: CDR1 MGHRA, CDR2 YSYEKL. The V and J ends lost 7 bases and 7 bases respectively, with 13 bases between them. DNA of the CDR3: TGCGCCAGCACCAAGGGGGGCATCGGGGAGCTGTTTTTT. It yields the protein CASTKGGIGELFF.

V usage is TRBV5-5 and J usage is TRBJ2-7, with D possibly matching TRBD1 (5 bases). The CDR3 length is 14 residues. Germline CDR1 and CDR2: SGHKS and YYEKEE (reference sequence). Between the trimmed V and J ends, which lost 0 bases and 5 bases, there was a span of 12 bases. CDR3 in DNA: TGTGCCAGCAGCTTGGCCCAGGGTACTAACGAGCAGTACTTC. It translates to CASSLAQGTNEQYF. The full variable domain, with the rest looked up from reference TRBV5-5 and TRBJ2-7, is DAGVTQSPTHLIKTRGQQVTLRCSPISGHKSVSWYQQVLGQGPQFIFQYYEKEERGRGNFPDRFSARQFPNYSSELNVNALLLGDSALYLCASSLAQGTNEQYFGPGTRLTVT.

The chain employs TRBV30 and TRBJ1-2, with D unclear. This CDR3 spans 13 amino acids. The germline V and J ends were trimmed by 0 bases and 3 bases, with 8 bases remaining between them. From germline, CDR1 is GTSNPN and CDR2 SVGIG (reference sequence). The CDR3 bases are TGTGCCTGGAGTGTTCGGCACTACTATGGCTACACCTTC. It specifies CAWSVRHYYGYTF.

The rearrangement links TRBV9 to TRBJ2-3; D is unclear. CDR3 size: 14 residues. Looked up from germline, CDR1 is SGDLS and CDR2 is YYNGEE. The V and J ends lost 0 bases and 4 bases respectively, with 9 bases between them. The chain's CDR3 is CASSVGSNPDTQYF. CDR3 coding DNA: TGTGCCAGCAGCGTAGGTAGTAACCCAGATACGCAGTATTTT.

The V and J genes are TRBV5-4 and TRBJ2-3; 10 bases agree with TRBD2. The germline gives CDR1 SGHNT, CDR2 YYREEE (reference sequence). After removal of 0 bases from V and 6 bases from J, the junction contained 7 bases not matched to a gene. There are 16 residues in the CDR3. CDR3: CASSLGAGGSWDTQYF. As DNA, the CDR3 is TGTGCCAGCAGCTTGGGAGCGGGGGGGTCATGGGATACGCAGTATTTT.

This CDR3 is CASSYPTRRTGQGASNQPQHF. The CDR3 DNA reads as TGTGCCAGCAGCTACCCTACTCGCCGTACCGGACAGGGGGCTAGCAATCAGCCCCAGCATTTT. The genes are TRBV6-6 and TRBJ1-5, with 11 bases that match TRBD1. V lost 6 bases, J lost 0 bases, and 19 bases stayed unmatched. The CDR3 consists of 21 residues. The V gene's germline CDR1 is MNHNY and CDR2 SVGAGI (reference sequence).

Of note for this clone: The junction differs from germline at one of its ends, possibly a read error. The chain is built from TRBV2 and TRBJ2-7; 8 positions match TRBD1. The CDR3 spans 16 residues. The germline V gene has CDR1 SNHLY and CDR2 FYNNEI. The CDR3 reads CASNEPGQDTSYEQYF. The DNA for the CDR3 is TGTGCCAGCAATGAACCGGGACAGGATACCTCCTACGAGCAGTACTTC.